The 26 T cell receptor beta chains listed next were all sequenced from one sample in a study of shared clonotypes between healthy human individuals. Only in-frame clones appear in the TCRdb table, and some are missing; sequencing was by immunoSEQ multiplex PCR. The sample has approximately 2,000,000 clones; around 95% are singletons. Naive CD8 cells were CD45RO-negative, positively selected for CCR7, excluding terminally differentiated effector memory CD45RA+ cells. The sample taken for sequencing was naive CD8+ T cells from PBMCs. Receptors originate from a man aged 18 to 35 in good health. Some clones in this sample may be carry-over from other donors' samples.

The chain is built from TRBV4-1 and TRBJ2-7; a weak D match, TRBD2 (7 bases). CDR3 size: 20 residues. Germline values: CDR1 MGHRA, CDR2 YSYEKL. V lost 1 base and J 4 bases, leaving 29 bases between the germline ends. The CDR3 nucleotides read TGCGCCAGCAGCCAAGCCCCCGGGACTATCATCCCACAGGGTAGATACGAGCAGTACTTC. Its protein is CASSQAPGTIIPQGRYEQYF.

This rearrangement joins TRBV6-5 to TRBJ2-7, with D perhaps matching TRBD2 (5 bases). V gave up 2 bases and J gave up 3 bases, with 14 bases separating them. CDR1 is MNHEY, CDR2 SVGAGI, per germline. CDR3 length equals 15 residues. Here the CDR3 DNA reads TGTGCCAGCAGTTACGGGGTCGGAGGCCTCTACGAGCAGTACTTC. It codes for CASSYGVGGLYEQYF.

The V call is TRBV6-6, the J call TRBJ2-7, with D perhaps TRBD2 (5 bases). V gave up 7 bases and J gave up 0 bases, with 10 bases separating them. Germline V gene sequence: CDR1 MNHNY, CDR2 SVGAGI (reference sequence). This CDR3 has 13 residues. Here the CDR3 reads CASTRGDSYEQYF. The CDR3 DNA follows: TGTGCCAGCACTCGGGGAGACTCCTACGAGCAGTACTTC.

The chain is built from TRBV7-6 and TRBJ2-7; D unclear. CDR3 length: 12 residues. Trimming left V 1 base short and J 5 bases short, with 6 bases between. Germline CDR1 SGHVS, CDR2 FNYEAQ. The CDR3, as DNA: TGTGCCAGCAGCTTAGGGGTGAACGAGCAGTACTTC. This codes for CASSLGVNEQYF.

The chain uses TRBV4-1 and TRBJ2-7; D is ambiguous. This CDR3 spans 14 amino acids. Germline V gene data show CDR1 as MGHRA and CDR2 as YSYEKL. Trimming stripped 2 bases from V and 0 bases from J, with 8 bases between. The CDR3 spells CASSQLSASYEQYF. DNA of the CDR3: TGCGCCAGCAGCCAATTGTCGGCCTCCTACGAGCAGTACTTC.

This rearrangement joins TRBV11-1 to TRBJ2-7; D not certain. Looked up from germline, CDR1 is SGHAT and CDR2 is FQDESV (reference sequence). V was shortened by 2 bases and J by 0 bases, with 5 bases between the two germline ends. This CDR3 comprises 13 residues. This CDR3 is CASSLSSSYEQYF. The DNA for the CDR3 is TGTGCCAGCAGCTTAAGTAGCTCCTACGAGCAGTACTTC.

CDR3 sequence: CASSYGNNGYTF. In DNA, the CDR3 is TGTGCCAGCAGTTACGGAAACAATGGCTACACCTTC. The rearrangement uses TRBV6-5 and TRBJ1-2; D gene unclear. Germline CDR1 and CDR2: MNHEY and SVGAGI. With 2 bases removed from V and 6 bases from J, the gap between germline ends came to 7 bases. The CDR3 is 12 residues long.

The gene calls are TRBV21-1 and TRBJ2-2; the DNA was not used to check the table's D call, TRBD1. TRBV21-1 is a listed pseudogene. The CDR3 loop spans 15 amino acids. The CDR3 reads CASSSGHTNTGELFF. CDR3 in DNA: TGTGCCAGCAGCTCAGGACACACGAACACCGGGGAGCTGTTTTTT.

The V and J genes are TRBV27 and TRBJ2-1, with 12 bases identical to TRBD2. The CDR3 runs to 16 residues. Trimming took 0 bases from V and 5 from J; bases not matched to a gene: 2. From germline, CDR1 is MNHEY and CDR2 SMNVEV (reference sequence). DNA for the CDR3: TGTGCCAGCAGTTTATCAGGACTAGCGGGGAACAATGAGCAGTTCTTC. It translates to CASSLSGLAGNNEQFF.

V and J are TRBV2 and TRBJ1-4, with D perhaps matching TRBD1 (5 bases). Per the germline V gene, CDR1 is SNHLY and CDR2 is FYNNEI. Trimming shortened V by 8 bases and J by 3 bases, and 16 bases separated the two germline ends. The CDR3 is 15 residues long. CDR3: CASLPDGGANEKLFF. CDR3 coding DNA: TGTGCCAGCCTCCCGGACGGAGGGGCTAATGAAAAACTGTTTTTT.

The J gene is TRBJ2-7, the V gene TRBV27; possibly TRBD1 for D (6 bases). V gave up 3 bases and J gave up 3 bases, with 12 bases separating them. CDR1 and CDR2 (germline): MNHEY, SMNVEV (reference sequence). This CDR3 contains 14 residues. CDR3 nucleotide sequence: TGTGCCAGCAGTTTTGGGACAACTGACTACGAGCAGTACTTC. Its translation is CASSFGTTDYEQYF.

The rearrangement joins TRBV19 to TRBJ2-7, with D uncertain. Germline-derived CDR1 and CDR2 are LNHDA and SQIVND (reference sequence). The CDR3 is made up of 15 amino acids. The germline V and J ends were trimmed by 4 bases and 0 bases, with 13 bases remaining between them. This chain's CDR3 is CASSTPGASSYEQYF. As DNA, the CDR3 is TGTGCCAGTAGTACCCCGGGCGCAAGCTCCTACGAGCAGTACTTC.

The chain links TRBV14 to TRBJ2-1; TRBD2 matches at 8 bases. The ends lost 1 base at V and 10 bases at J; junction bases unmatched: 9. The germline V gene has CDR1 SGHDN and CDR2 FVKESK. This CDR3 spans 15 amino acids. This chain's CDR3 is CASSQVPGLVTEQFF. DNA for the CDR3: TGTGCCAGCAGCCAAGTCCCGGGACTAGTTACCGAGCAGTTCTTC.

The genes are TRBV5-5 and TRBJ1-2; D is perhaps TRBD1 (5 bases). The CDR3 has 13 amino acids. The V and J ends lost 3 bases and 7 bases respectively, with 13 bases between them. Germline-derived CDR1 and CDR2 are SGHKS and YYEKEE (reference sequence). The chain's CDR3 is CASSSWTGAGYTF. Here the CDR3 DNA reads TGTGCCAGCAGCTCCTGGACCGGGGCTGGCTACACCTTC.

The chain is built from TRBV10-1 and TRBJ2-7; TRBD1 aligns across 9 bases. The CDR3 totals 14 residues. The germline gives CDR1 WNHNN, CDR2 SYGVQD (reference sequence). V lost 3 bases, J lost 3 bases, and 3 bases stayed unmatched. The CDR3 spells CASSESGQGYEQYF. DNA of the CDR3: TGCGCCAGCAGTGAATCGGGACAGGGCTACGAGCAGTACTTC.

This clone was seen only a few times. The chain couples TRBV29-1 to TRBJ1-1; a possible D gene is TRBD1 (5 bases). The CDR3 extends over 11 amino acids. CDR1 SQVTM and CDR2 ANQGSEA come from the germline V gene. V was clipped by 4 bases and J by 7 bases, with 10 bases between them. The CDR3: CSVAGPDEAFF. The CDR3 nucleotides read TGCAGCGTTGCAGGGCCGGATGAAGCTTTCTTT.

The gene calls are TRBV10-3 and TRBJ2-7, with 9 bases that match TRBD1. With 8 bases clipped from V and 1 base from J, the junction kept 3 bases outside the gene matches. The CDR3 length is 13 residues. Per the germline V gene, CDR1 is ENHRY and CDR2 is SYGVKD. CDR3 protein: CAIWGTGSYEQYF. The CDR3 nucleotides read TGTGCCATCTGGGGGACAGGGTCCTACGAGCAGTACTTC.

The chain joins TRBV27 to TRBJ1-2; possible D gene TRBD1, 5 bases. The length of the CDR3 is 16 residues. CDR1 and CDR2 from the germline V gene are MNHEY and SMNVEV (reference sequence). Trimming pared 0 bases from V and 5 bases from J, leaving 16 bases between. CDR3 region: CASSLSPRQTSYGYTF. Written as DNA, the CDR3 is TGTGCCAGCAGTTTATCCCCCCGACAGACTTCATATGGCTACACCTTC.

This chain uses TRBV7-9 with TRBJ2-1, with D unresolved. Germline values: CDR1 SEHNR, CDR2 FQNEAQ (reference sequence). The CDR3 contains 11 residues. V lost 11 bases and J lost 13, with 18 bases in between. The CDR3 bases are TGTGCCTCCCCGGGCGGAAAATTTCAGTTCTTC. It encodes CASPGGKFQFF.

This chain uses TRBV29-1 with TRBJ2-5; 7 bases line up with TRBD2. From germline, CDR1 is SQVTM and CDR2 ANQGSEA. The CDR3 length is 14 residues. After removal of 5 bases from V and 1 base from J, the junction contained 7 bases not matched to a gene. CDR3 residues: CSVLERGGQETQYF. DNA of the CDR3: TGCAGCGTTTTAGAGCGGGGAGGCCAAGAGACCCAGTACTTC. Combining the CDR3 with reference TRBV29-1 and TRBJ2-5 gives the whole variable domain SAVISQKPSRDICQRGTSLTIQCQVDSQVTMMFWYRQQPGQSLTLIATANQGSEATYESGFVIDKFPISRPNLTFSTLTVSNMSPEDSSIYLCSVLERGGQETQYFGPGTRLLVL.

The CDR3 protein is CASSSQTANPYGYTF. CDR3 sequence (DNA): TGTGCCAGCAGCTCCCAGACAGCCAACCCCTATGGCTACACCTTC. V gene TRBV7-9 combines with J gene TRBJ1-2; D is possibly TRBD1 (5 bases). The V gene's germline CDR1 is SEHNR and CDR2 FQNEAQ (reference sequence). CDR3 length: 15 amino acids. Trimming stripped 4 bases from V and 4 bases from J, with 16 bases between.

The gene calls are TRBV7-9 and TRBJ2-3; 11 bases map to TRBD2. Germline lookup yields CDR1 SEHNR and CDR2 FQNEAQ (reference sequence). There are 16 residues in the CDR3. The V gene end was trimmed by 5 bases and the J gene end by 6 bases; junction bases not matched to a gene: 10. DNA for the CDR3: TGTGCCAGCAGCGCAATAGCGGGAGGGCCTCAGGATACGCAGTATTTT. Translating it yields CASSAIAGGPQDTQYF.

DNA of the CDR3: TGTGCCAGCAGCTTAGGGGCGACAGATACGCAGTATTTT. Its protein product is CASSLGATDTQYF. The gene calls are TRBV7-3 and TRBJ2-3; D possibly corresponds to TRBD1 (5 bases). In germline, CDR1 is SGHTA, CDR2 FQGTGA. This CDR3 comprises 13 residues. V was pared by 2 bases and J by 3 bases, with 6 bases between.

This chain connects TRBV28 to TRBJ2-7; D ambiguous. Germline V gives CDR1 MDHEN, CDR2 SYDVKM. The V and J ends lost 7 bases and 0 bases respectively, with 19 bases between them. The CDR3 has 16 amino acids. CDR3 nucleotides: TGTGCCAGCATCGCGAGGAGAGGAGAAAGCTCCTACGAGCAGTACTTC. Protein product: CASIARRGESSYEQYF.

This sequence joins TRBV30 and TRBJ2-2; D uncertain. The V end was cut by 3 bases, the J end by 8 bases, with 19 bases between. This CDR3 contains 15 residues. The germline gives CDR1 GTSNPN, CDR2 SVGIG (reference sequence). This chain's CDR3 is CAWSLHKRKTGELFF. DNA for the CDR3: TGTGCCTGGAGCCTACACAAGAGGAAGACGGGGGAGCTGTTTTTT.

The genes are TRBV7-6 and TRBJ2-7; 7 bases are shared with TRBD1. This CDR3 region has 15 residues. Per the germline V gene, CDR1 is SGHVS and CDR2 is FNYEAQ. Germline trimming cut 4 bases from V and 5 bases from J; bases unmatched to any gene: 11. The CDR3 is CASSSEQGFEDEQYF. Written as DNA, the CDR3 is TGTGCCAGCAGCTCTGAACAGGGGTTCGAGGACGAGCAGTACTTC.